The 10 T cell receptor beta chains in this list originate from one sample, sequenced in a study of T cells expressing NK-cell markers. TCRdb re-called the 5' RACE reads; every CDR3 protein appears as one record, without DNA. The listing contains about 460,000 distinct CDR3 sequences. The sequencing input was blood T cells: a sorted CD56 or NKG2C T cell subset, CD4+ or CD8+ T cells, or bulk PBMC T cells (not recorded which). The receptors were sampled from a woman aged 45 to 65 in good health.

The chain links TRBV30 to TRBJ1-1; TCRdb's D gene call, TRBD1, goes unchecked for lack of DNA. The germline V gene has CDR1 GTSNPN and CDR2 SVGIG (reference sequence). The CDR3 consists of 14 residues. The CDR3 here is CARSQGLGNTEAFF. The whole variable domain, filled in from reference TRBV30 and TRBJ1-1, reads SQTIHQWPATLVQPVGSPLSLECTVEGTSNPNLYWYRQAAGRGLQLLFYSVGIGQISSEVPQNLSASRPQDRQFILSSKKLLLSDSGFYLCARSQGLGNTEAFFGQGTRLTVV.

The chain couples TRBV3-1 to TRBJ2-1. Germline V gene sequence: CDR1 LGHDT, CDR2 YNNKEL (reference sequence). The CDR3 totals 18 residues. This CDR3 reads CASSQDSGVSRSYNEQFF.

The chain is built from TRBV3-1 and TRBJ2-2; TCRdb calls TRBD1, which cannot be checked without DNA. CDR1 is LGHDT, CDR2 YNNKEL, per germline (reference sequence). CDR3 size: 16 residues. This CDR3 reads CASEPQHRGNTGELFF. The full variable domain, in which reference TRBV3-1 and TRBJ2-2 provide the parts outside the CDR3, is DTAVSQTPKYLVTQMGNDKSIKCEQNLGHDTMYWYKQDSKKFLKIMFSYNNKELIINETVPNRFSPKSPDKAHLNLHINSLELGDSAVYFCASEPQHRGNTGELFFGEGSRLTVL.

The chain is built from TRBV29-1 and TRBJ2-1; TCRdb designates TRBD1, a call that cannot be tested without DNA. The CDR3 extends over 14 amino acids. Germline V gene lookup returns CDR1 SQVTM and CDR2 ANQGSEA. CDR3: CSVTRDRGDNEQFF.

The chain employs TRBV12-3 or TRBV12-4 and TRBJ2-5. The CDR3 covers 15 residues. This CDR3 reads CASSKGNSPRETQYF.

This chain's CDR3 is CASSSPPLLLGTNNEQFF. The genes are TRBV12-3 or TRBV12-4 and TRBJ2-1; TCRdb outputs TRBD2, but without DNA this stays unchecked. The CDR3 runs to 18 residues.

The chain employs TRBV5-1 and TRBJ2-1; TCRdb calls TRBD1, which cannot be checked without DNA. The CDR3 has 15 residues. CDR1 and CDR2 (germline): SGHRS, YFSETQ. The chain's CDR3 is CASYRDRGDYNEQFF.

The chain couples TRBV12-3 or TRBV12-4 to TRBJ1-1. The CDR3 covers 13 residues. CDR3 in amino acids: CASSLVENTEAFF.

The chain has TRBV2 and TRBJ2-1; checking the TCRdb D call of TRBD1 is not possible without DNA. Germline CDR1 and CDR2: SNHLY and FYNNEI. The CDR3 runs to 12 residues. The CDR3 is CAIRDRGNEQFF.

The rearrangement links TRBV5-1 to TRBJ1-2. The CDR3 sequence is 14 residues long. The V gene's germline CDR1 is SGHRS and CDR2 YFSETQ. Here the CDR3 reads CASSLGQLWDGYTF.